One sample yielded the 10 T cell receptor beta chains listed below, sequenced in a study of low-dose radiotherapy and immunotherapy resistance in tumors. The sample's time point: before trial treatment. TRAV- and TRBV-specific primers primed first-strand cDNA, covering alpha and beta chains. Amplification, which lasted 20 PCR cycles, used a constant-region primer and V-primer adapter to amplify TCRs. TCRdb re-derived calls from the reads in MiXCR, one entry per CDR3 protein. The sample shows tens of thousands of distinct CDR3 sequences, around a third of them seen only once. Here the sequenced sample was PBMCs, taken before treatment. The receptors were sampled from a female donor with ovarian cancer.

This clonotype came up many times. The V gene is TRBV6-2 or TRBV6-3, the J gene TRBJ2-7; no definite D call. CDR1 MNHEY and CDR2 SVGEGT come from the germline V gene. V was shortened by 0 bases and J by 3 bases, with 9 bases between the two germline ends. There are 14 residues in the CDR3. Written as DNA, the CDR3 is TGTGCCAGCAGTTACTCCCGCAGAAACTACGAGCAGTACTTC. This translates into CASSYSRRNYEQYF.

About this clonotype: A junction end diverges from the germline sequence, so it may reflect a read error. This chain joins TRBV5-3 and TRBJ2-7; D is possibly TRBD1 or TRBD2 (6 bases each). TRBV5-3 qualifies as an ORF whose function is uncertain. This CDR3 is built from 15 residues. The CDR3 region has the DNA TGTGCCAGCAGCTTGGCGGGGACACAGACCTACGAGCAGTACTTC. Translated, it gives CASSLAGTQTYEQYF.

CDR3: CASSLGISGNTIYF. The CDR3 DNA sequence: TGTGCCAGCAGTCTGGGCATCTCTGGAAACACCATATATTTT. This chain connects TRBV6-8 to TRBJ1-3; no clear D. The CDR3 consists of 14 residues. The germline gives CDR1 MNHGY, CDR2 SAAAGT. The V gene lost 5 bases and the J gene lost 0 bases, with 8 bases spanning the gap.

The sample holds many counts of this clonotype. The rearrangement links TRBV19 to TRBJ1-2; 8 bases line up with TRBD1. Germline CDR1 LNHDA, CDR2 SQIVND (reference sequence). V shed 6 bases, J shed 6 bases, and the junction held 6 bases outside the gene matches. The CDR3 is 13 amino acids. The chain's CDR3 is CASSPDRVDGYTF. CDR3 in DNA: TGTGCCAGTAGCCCGGACAGGGTGGATGGCTACACCTTC.

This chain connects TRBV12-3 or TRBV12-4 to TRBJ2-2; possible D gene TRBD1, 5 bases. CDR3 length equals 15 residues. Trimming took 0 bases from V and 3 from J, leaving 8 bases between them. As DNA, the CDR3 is TGTGCCAGCAGTTTAGCGCTAGGGGACACCGGGGAGCTGTTTTTT. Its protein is CASSLALGDTGELFF.

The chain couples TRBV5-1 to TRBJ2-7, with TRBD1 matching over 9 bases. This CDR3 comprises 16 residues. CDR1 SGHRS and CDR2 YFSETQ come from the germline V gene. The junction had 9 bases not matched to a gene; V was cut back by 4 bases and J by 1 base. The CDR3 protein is CASSLYYGQGSYEQYF. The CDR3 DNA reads TGCGCCAGCAGCCTATACTATGGACAGGGGTCCTACGAGCAGTACTTC.

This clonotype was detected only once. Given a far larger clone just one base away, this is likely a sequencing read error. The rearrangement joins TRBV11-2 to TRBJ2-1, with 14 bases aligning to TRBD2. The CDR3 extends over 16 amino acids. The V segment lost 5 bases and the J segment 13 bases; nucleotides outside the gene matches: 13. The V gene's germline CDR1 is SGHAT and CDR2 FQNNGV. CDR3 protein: CASSPGLAGGRETQFF. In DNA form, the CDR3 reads TGTGCCAGCAGCCCCGGACTAGCGGGAGGTCGAGAGACCCAGTTCTTC.

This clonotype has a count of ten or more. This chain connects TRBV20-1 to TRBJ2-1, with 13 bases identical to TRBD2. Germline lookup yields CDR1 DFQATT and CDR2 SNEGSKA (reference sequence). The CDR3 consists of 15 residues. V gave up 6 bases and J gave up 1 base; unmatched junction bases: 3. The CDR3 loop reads CSAWTSGGSYNEQFF. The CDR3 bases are TGCAGTGCGTGGACTAGCGGGGGATCCTACAATGAGCAGTTCTTC.

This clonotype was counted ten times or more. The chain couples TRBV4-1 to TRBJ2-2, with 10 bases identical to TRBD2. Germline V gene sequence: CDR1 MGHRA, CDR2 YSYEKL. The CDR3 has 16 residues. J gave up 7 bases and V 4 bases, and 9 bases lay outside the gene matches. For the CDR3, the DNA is TGCGCCAGCAGCCGCGCTAGCGGGAGAGCCGTCGGGGAGCTGTTTTTT. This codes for CASSRASGRAVGELFF.

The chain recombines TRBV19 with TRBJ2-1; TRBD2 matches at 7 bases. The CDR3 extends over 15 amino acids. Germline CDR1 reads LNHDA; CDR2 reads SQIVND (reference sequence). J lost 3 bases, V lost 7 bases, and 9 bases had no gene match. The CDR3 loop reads CASTTFGGSYNEQFF. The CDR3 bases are TGTGCCAGTACCACCTTTGGCGGGAGCTACAATGAGCAGTTCTTC.